This T cell receptor beta chain was sequenced in a study of blood T cell repertoires in COVID-19. Profiling relied on immunoSEQ multiplex PCR, and the TCRdb table lists in-frame clones only, not all of them. Counted here are more than 90,000 clones, approximately 80% occurring once; the ten biggest clones make up about 2.5%. The germline V and J ends were trimmed by 0 bases and 1 base, with 13 bases remaining between them. The CDR3 has 16 amino acids. Germline CDR1 MRHNA, CDR2 SNTAGT. In its sample, this clone was seen a few times. The specimen was peripheral blood. This rearrangement joins TRBV6-4 to TRBJ2-7; maybe TRBD1 (6 bases). The origin of this receptor is a man aged 45-65 years with acute or convalescent COVID-19. CDR3 protein: CASSDSKGDGSYEQYF. DNA for the CDR3: TGTGCCAGCAGTGACTCGAAGGGGGACGGGTCCTACGAGCAGTACTTC.